The next 26 T cell receptor beta chains were all read from a single sample in a study of cytomegalovirus exposure and HLA in healthy donors (dated 2017 in TCRdb). The library relied on the immunoSEQ multiplex PCR assay. For the multiplex PCR, a mixture combining 60 forward primers for TCR Vbeta segments and 13 reverse primers for TCR Jbeta segments was used. The source is immuneACCESS, and TCRdb retained only in-frame sequences with V and J called. Part of the clones is not carried over; for the studies checked, unresolved V genes explain less than half of this, and the remainder is unexplained. The sample yields 200,000 to 250,000 clones; over 65% were counted once. The ten largest account for nearly 3% of the sample. Sequenced input: PBMCs. These receptors were collected from a woman in her 30s in good health and CMV-seronegative.

V gene TRBV4-1 combines with J gene TRBJ1-1; 8 bases agree with TRBD1. V dropped 8 bases and J dropped 6; count of bases not matched to a gene: 11. The CDR3 contains 14 residues. CDR1 and CDR2 from the germline V gene are MGHRA and YSYEKL. The CDR3 protein is CASVEGTGSPEAFF. As DNA, the CDR3 is TGCGCCAGCGTCGAGGGGACAGGATCGCCTGAAGCTTTCTTT.

This chain connects TRBV4-2 to TRBJ2-3; the match to TRBD2 covers 10 bases. The V segment lost 1 base and the J segment 3 bases; nucleotides outside the gene matches: 7. CDR3 length equals 17 residues. Germline lookup yields CDR1 LGHNA and CDR2 YNFKEQ. The CDR3 loop reads CASSQVSAGGETDTQYF. Here the CDR3 DNA reads TGTGCCAGCAGCCAAGTATCAGCGGGGGGGGAGACAGATACGCAGTATTTT.

The V gene is TRBV29-1, the J gene TRBJ2-1; 7 bases agree with TRBD2. CDR1 is SQVTM and CDR2 is ANQGSEA in the germline V gene. V lost 7 bases to trimming and J lost 2 bases; unmatched junction nucleotides: 11. This CDR3 has 15 residues. The CDR3 protein is CSARRAGEAYNEQFF. The CDR3 coding sequence is TGCAGCGCTCGACGGGCGGGAGAGGCCTACAATGAGCAGTTCTTC.

The chain combines TRBV4-1 with TRBJ1-3; 7 bases are shared with TRBD1. The V gene's germline CDR1 is MGHRA and CDR2 YSYEKL. Unmatched junction bases numbered 11, after V lost 2 bases and J lost 4 bases. This CDR3 is built from 17 residues. CDR3 nucleotide sequence: TGCGCCAGCAGCCAATACCGGGACAGCGAGAGGGGAAACACCATATATTTT. It codes for CASSQYRDSERGNTIYF.

The gene calls are TRBV27 and TRBJ2-1; TRBD2 aligns across 8 bases. This CDR3 has 15 residues. Germline V gene lookup returns CDR1 MNHEY and CDR2 SMNVEV (reference sequence). J was trimmed by 5 bases and V by 7 bases; bases with no gene match: 10. The CDR3 nucleotides are TGTGCCAGCATCCTTCGGGAGGGCGGGCACAATGAGCAGTTCTTC. Amino acids: CASILREGGHNEQFF.

This clone is a singleton in its sample. J is TRBJ1-4 and V is TRBV12-2; TRBD1 is the table's D call and was not checked against the DNA. TRBV12-2 is given as a pseudogene. This CDR3 region has 18 residues. As DNA, the CDR3 is TGTGCAAGTCGCTTCCTAAGGACAGGGGATGAGTGGAGTGAAAAACTGTTTTTT. It specifies CASRFLRTGDEWSEKLFF.

The rearrangement links TRBV6-5 to TRBJ2-5; D remains ambiguous. V lost 6 bases and J 2 bases, leaving 4 bases between the germline ends. This CDR3 is 11 amino acids long. CDR1 is MNHEY and CDR2 is SVGAGI in the germline V gene. This CDR3 is CASRLQETQYF. The DNA of the CDR3 is TGTGCCAGCAGGCTACAAGAGACCCAGTACTTC.

The chain recombines TRBV15 with TRBJ2-6; D call uncertain. Germline-derived CDR1 and CDR2 are LNHNV and YYDKDF (reference sequence). The CDR3 length is 15 residues. V shed 3 bases and J shed 9 bases, with 15 bases lying between them. This CDR3 is CATSRATLSLNVLTF. CDR3 nucleotide sequence: TGTGCCACCAGCAGGGCGACACTGTCCCTCAACGTCCTGACTTTC.

V usage is TRBV11-2 and J usage is TRBJ2-1; 10 bases line up with TRBD1. Unmatched junction bases numbered 7, after V lost 0 bases and J lost 8 bases. Germline CDR1 reads SGHAT; CDR2 reads FQNNGV. This CDR3 is 16 amino acids long. DNA of the CDR3: TGTGCCAGCAGCTTAGAAGACAGGGGGCGCTGGTATGAGCAGTTCTTC. It is translated as CASSLEDRGRWYEQFF.

The genes are TRBV10-3 and TRBJ1-5, with 9 bases lining up with TRBD1. V lost 4 bases to trimming and J lost 3 bases; unmatched junction nucleotides: 1. Germline CDR1 reads ENHRY; CDR2 reads SYGVKD. This CDR3 comprises 14 residues. The CDR3 reads CAISGTGDNQPQHF. CDR3 nucleotide sequence: TGTGCCATCAGTGGGACAGGGGACAATCAGCCCCAGCATTTT.

V and J are TRBV5-1 and TRBJ2-3; 10 nucleotides agree with TRBD2. The V segment lost 2 bases and the J segment 3 bases; nucleotides outside the gene matches: 6. CDR1 and CDR2 from the germline V gene are SGHRS and YFSETQ. The CDR3 contains 16 residues. The CDR3 here is CASSFIAGGPTDTQYF. Written as DNA, the CDR3 is TGCGCCAGCAGCTTTATAGCGGGGGGTCCAACAGATACGCAGTATTTT.

V is TRBV27 and J is TRBJ1-1; D might be TRBD1 (6 bases). With 0 bases removed from V and 3 bases from J, the gap between germline ends came to 29 bases. CDR3 length: 21 residues. The germline gives CDR1 MNHEY, CDR2 SMNVEV (reference sequence). CDR3 sequence: CASSLSPYAWTASGDHTEAFF. The CDR3 nucleotides read TGTGCCAGCAGTTTATCCCCGTACGCCTGGACAGCATCAGGGGACCACACTGAAGCTTTCTTT.

The gene calls are TRBV10-3 and TRBJ2-1, with TRBD1 as a possible D gene (6 bases). Germline CDR1 ENHRY, CDR2 SYGVKD. The CDR3 is made up of 15 amino acids. The V and J ends lost 6 bases and 5 bases respectively, with 17 bases between them. CDR3 nucleotides: TGTGCCATCAGAGGAGTGGTGGGACAAAACAATGAGCAGTTCTTC. Amino acid sequence: CAIRGVVGQNNEQFF.

The chain has TRBV2 and TRBJ2-1; TRBD1 agrees at 8 bases. Germline trimming cut 5 bases from V and 6 bases from J; bases unmatched to any gene: 12. The CDR3 covers 16 residues. CDR1 is SNHLY, CDR2 FYNNEI, per germline. CDR3 DNA sequence: TGTGCCAGCAGTTATTTGACAGGGGCGGTAAGCAATGAGCAGTTCTTC. Protein product: CASSYLTGAVSNEQFF.

About this clone itself: The junction shows a germline mismatch at one end, possibly a read error. The rearrangement uses TRBV6-1 and TRBJ2-1; the D is unclear. The CDR3 totals 12 residues. CDR1 and CDR2 from the germline V gene are MNHNS and SASEGT. The CDR3 region has the DNA TGTGCCAGCCTCGACACTTACAATAAGCAGTTCTTC. It encodes CASLDTYNKQFF.

V usage is TRBV27 and J usage is TRBJ1-1; perhaps TRBD1 as D (5 bases). The CDR3 has 14 residues. The germline gives CDR1 MNHEY, CDR2 SMNVEV (reference sequence). The ends were cut back, 1 base at V and 8 bases at J, with 14 bases in the middle. This chain's CDR3 is CASSLLGGVGEAFF. As DNA, the CDR3 is TGTGCCAGCAGTTTATTGGGGGGTGTGGGGGAAGCTTTCTTT.

This rearrangement joins TRBV5-1 to TRBJ1-2, with D possibly being TRBD1 (6 bases). V lost 7 bases to trimming and J lost 3 bases, with 10 bases between them. The CDR3 totals 12 residues. CDR1 is SGHRS, CDR2 YFSETQ, per germline. CDR3 amino acids: CASADRYYGYTF. CDR3 coding DNA: TGCGCCAGCGCCGACAGGTACTATGGCTACACCTTC.

In the case of this clone: Other nucleotide sequences in the sample specify the same CDR3. The chain recombines TRBV27 with TRBJ1-5, with 8 bases fitting TRBD1. The V segment lost 6 bases and the J segment 0 bases; nucleotides outside the gene matches: 1. The CDR3 covers 14 residues. Germline CDR1 and CDR2: MNHEY and SMNVEV (reference sequence). The CDR3 is CASRTGGSNQPQHF. DNA for the CDR3: TGTGCCAGCAGAACAGGGGGTAGCAATCAGCCCCAGCATTTT.

This clone was detected only a few times. The chain employs TRBV11-3 and TRBJ1-1; the D is unclear. The CDR3 runs to 13 residues. The V and J ends lost 0 bases and 8 bases respectively, with 10 bases between them. CDR1 and CDR2 (germline): SGHNT, YENEEA. CDR3 nucleotide sequence: TGTGCCAGCAGCTTAGATCATGCGGCCGAAGCTTTCTTT. Its translation: CASSLDHAAEAFF.

This chain connects TRBV5-1 to TRBJ1-5; weak D call: TRBD1 (6 bases). This CDR3 is 14 amino acids long. The germline V gene has CDR1 SGHRS and CDR2 YFSETQ. The ends were cut back, 0 bases at V and 5 bases at J, with 9 bases in the middle. The DNA for the CDR3 is TGCGCCAGCAGCTTGGACAGGGACGATCAGCCCCAGCATTTT. This codes for CASSLDRDDQPQHF.

V gene TRBV4-1 combines with J gene TRBJ2-1, with 9 bases lining up with TRBD2. Looked up from germline, CDR1 is MGHRA and CDR2 is YSYEKL. The V gene end was trimmed by 3 bases and the J gene end by 5 bases; junction bases not matched to a gene: 14. CDR3 length: 18 amino acids. CDR3 in DNA: TGCGCCAGCAGCCACCCCCTGGGAGGGCGGGGGGGGAACAATGAGCAGTTCTTC. As protein: CASSHPLGGRGGNNEQFF.

The V call is TRBV5-1, the J call TRBJ1-2, with 8 bases identical to TRBD1. The CDR3 runs to 15 residues. From germline, CDR1 is SGHRS and CDR2 YFSETQ. V shed 3 bases and J 3 bases; nucleotides not matched to a gene: 7. For the CDR3, the DNA is TGCGCCAGCAGCTCATACCCACAGGGGGACTATGGCTACACCTTC. Translated: CASSSYPQGDYGYTF.

The chain combines TRBV14 with TRBJ1-2; no clear D. Looked up from germline, CDR1 is SGHDN and CDR2 is FVKESK. CDR3 length: 13 amino acids. V was clipped by 1 base and J by 2 bases, with 5 bases between them. The CDR3 reads CASSQVRNYGYTF. The CDR3 region has the DNA TGTGCCAGCAGCCAAGTACGGAACTATGGCTACACCTTC.

Points on this clone: The sample contains more than one DNA sequence encoding this CDR3. This rearrangement joins TRBV6-5 to TRBJ2-5; 7 bases agree with TRBD2. The CDR3 sequence is 13 residues long. Trimming at V came to 2 bases and at J to 3 bases, leaving 0 bases not matched to a gene. The germline CDR1 and CDR2 sequences are MNHEY and SVGAGI. The CDR3 is CASSYLAEETQYF. For the CDR3, the DNA is TGTGCCAGCAGTTACCTAGCGGAAGAGACCCAGTACTTC.

This clone was seen only a few times. The CDR3 spells CAISESGQGSSPLHF. DNA for the CDR3: TGTGCCATCAGTGAGTCAGGGCAGGGGTCTTCACCCCTCCACTTT. This rearrangement joins TRBV10-3 to TRBJ1-6; a weak D match, TRBD1 (6 bases). The V gene lost 0 bases and the J gene lost 9 bases, with 12 bases spanning the gap. Germline CDR1 and CDR2: ENHRY and SYGVKD. There are 15 residues in the CDR3.

The V call is TRBV28, the J call TRBJ2-3, with 10 nucleotides matching TRBD1. V dropped 6 bases and J dropped 5; count of bases not matched to a gene: 8. CDR1 is MDHEN and CDR2 is SYDVKM in the germline V gene. There are 15 residues in the CDR3. The CDR3, as DNA: TGTGCCAGCAGGGACAGGGGGGGGATCGGAGATACGCAGTATTTT. Amino acid sequence: CASRDRGGIGDTQYF.